The clone carrying this TCR beta chain was seen at least ten times. Its target is unknown. Germline-derived CDR1 and CDR2 are KGHSH and LQKENI. The V gene lost 2 bases and the J gene lost 0 bases, with 13 bases spanning the gap. The CDR3 consists of 16 residues. This specimen belongs to a study of T cells in Graves' hyperthyroidism and ophthalmopathy. Study-level background: The blood sample was taken at first diagnosis, before treatment began. General study findings and limits: Ophthalmopathy was identified by the model a median about 6.8 months ahead of onset. In blood, most of the thyroid clonotypes expanded above 0.001 were also present.

The CDR3 regions of TCR beta were amplified from RNA transcripts. The HTBI primer set served for first-round RT-PCR of the TCR CDR3. Each CDR3 protein is one row after TCRdb ran MiXCR on the multiplex PCR reads. The table records 360,000 or so distinct CDR3 sequences, 15% to 20% of them present only once. The chain employs TRBV18 and TRBJ2-5, with D hard to call. The sample consisted of blood. This sequence originates from a woman in her late teens or twenties with Graves' hyperthyroidism. CDR3 residues: CASSPAGSQYQETQYF. CDR3 bases: TGTGCCAGCTCACCAGCCGGCAGCCAGTACCAAGAGACCCAGTACTTC.